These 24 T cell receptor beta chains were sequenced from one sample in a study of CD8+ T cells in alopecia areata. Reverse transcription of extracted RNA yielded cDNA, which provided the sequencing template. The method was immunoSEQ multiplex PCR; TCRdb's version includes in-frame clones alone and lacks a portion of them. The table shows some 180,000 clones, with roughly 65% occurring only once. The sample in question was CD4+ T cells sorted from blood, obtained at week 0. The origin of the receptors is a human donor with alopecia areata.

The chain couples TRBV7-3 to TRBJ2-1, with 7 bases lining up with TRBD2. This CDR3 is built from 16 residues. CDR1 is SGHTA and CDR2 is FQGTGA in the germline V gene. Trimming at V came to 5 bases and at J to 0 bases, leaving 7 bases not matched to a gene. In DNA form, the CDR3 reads TGTGCCAGCAGCAGAACTGGCGGGAGCTCCTACAATGAGCAGTTCTTC. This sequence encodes CASSRTGGSSYNEQFF.

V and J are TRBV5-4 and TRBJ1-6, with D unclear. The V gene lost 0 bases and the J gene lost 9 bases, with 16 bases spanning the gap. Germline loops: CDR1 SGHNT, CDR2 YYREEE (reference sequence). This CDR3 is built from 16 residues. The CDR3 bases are TGTGCCAGCAGCTTGGACCCGGCCGGCGTAAGTTCACCCCTCCACTTT. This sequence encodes CASSLDPAGVSSPLHF.

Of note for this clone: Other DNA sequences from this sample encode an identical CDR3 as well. The CDR3 nucleotides are TGTGCCACCAGCAGAGATGGCGGGAACACTGAAGCTTTCTTT. It specifies CATSRDGGNTEAFF. V is TRBV15 and J is TRBJ1-1; D uncertain. Trimming shortened V by 0 bases and J by 1 base, and 6 bases separated the two germline ends. Germline CDR1 is LNHNV and CDR2 is YYDKDF (reference sequence). The CDR3 extends over 14 amino acids.

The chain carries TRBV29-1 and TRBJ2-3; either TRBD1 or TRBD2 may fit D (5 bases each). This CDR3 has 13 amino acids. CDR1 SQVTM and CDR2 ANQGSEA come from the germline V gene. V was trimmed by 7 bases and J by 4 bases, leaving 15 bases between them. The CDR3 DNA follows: TGCAGCGCCGGGGACCCGGCAGCAGATACGCAGTATTTT. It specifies CSAGDPAADTQYF.

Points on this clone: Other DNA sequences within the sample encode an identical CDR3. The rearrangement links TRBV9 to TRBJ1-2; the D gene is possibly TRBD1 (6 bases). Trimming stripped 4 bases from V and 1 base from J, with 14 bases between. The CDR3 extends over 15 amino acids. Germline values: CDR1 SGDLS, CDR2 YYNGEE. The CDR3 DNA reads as TGTGCCAGCAGCAGCCGGGACACCAATAACTATGGCTACACCTTC. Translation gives CASSSRDTNNYGYTF. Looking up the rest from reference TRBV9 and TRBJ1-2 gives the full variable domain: DSGVTQTPKHLITATGQRVTLRCSPRSGDLSVYWYQQSLDQGLQFLIQYYNGEERAKGNILERFSAQQFPDLHSELNLSSLELGDSALYFCASSSRDTNNYGYTFGSGTRLTVV.

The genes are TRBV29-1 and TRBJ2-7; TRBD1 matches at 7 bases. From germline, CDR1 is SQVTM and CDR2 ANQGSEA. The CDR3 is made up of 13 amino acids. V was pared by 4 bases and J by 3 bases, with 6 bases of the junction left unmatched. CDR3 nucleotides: TGCAGCGTTGCACGGACAGGAGGCTACGAGCAGTACTTC. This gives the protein CSVARTGGYEQYF.

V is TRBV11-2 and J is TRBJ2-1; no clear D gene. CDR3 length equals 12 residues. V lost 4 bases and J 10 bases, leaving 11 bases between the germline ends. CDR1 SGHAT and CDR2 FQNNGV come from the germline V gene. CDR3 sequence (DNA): TGTGCCAGCAGCTCAGAAATCGGGGAGCAGTTCTTC. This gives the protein CASSSEIGEQFF.

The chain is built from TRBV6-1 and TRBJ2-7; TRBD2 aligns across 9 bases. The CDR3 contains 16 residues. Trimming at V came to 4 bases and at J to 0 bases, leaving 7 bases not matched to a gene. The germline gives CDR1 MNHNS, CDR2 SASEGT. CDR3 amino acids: CASSAGLAGISYEQYF. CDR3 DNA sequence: TGTGCCAGCAGTGCGGGGCTAGCGGGGATCTCCTACGAGCAGTACTTC.

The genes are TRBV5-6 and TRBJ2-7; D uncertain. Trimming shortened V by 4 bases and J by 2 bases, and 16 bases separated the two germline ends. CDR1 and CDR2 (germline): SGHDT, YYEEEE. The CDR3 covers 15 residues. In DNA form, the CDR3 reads TGTGCCAGCAGCCCAAGACACGATCGAGCCTACGAGCAGTACTTC. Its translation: CASSPRHDRAYEQYF.

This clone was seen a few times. CDR3 residues: CASSPRGAGLAETQYF. The CDR3 nucleotides read TGTGCCAGCAGCCCACGGGGGGCCGGTTTGGCAGAGACCCAGTACTTC. The rearrangement joins TRBV7-2 to TRBJ2-5; weak D call: TRBD2 (7 bases). V was cut by 5 bases and J by 4 bases, with 20 bases left in between. Germline loops: CDR1 SGHTA, CDR2 FQGNSA. This CDR3 has 16 amino acids.

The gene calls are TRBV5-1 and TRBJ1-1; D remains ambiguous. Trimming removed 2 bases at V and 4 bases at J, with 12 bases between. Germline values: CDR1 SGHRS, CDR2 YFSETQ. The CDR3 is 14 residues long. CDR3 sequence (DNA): TGCGCCAGCAGCTTCGACGCACCCTCCACTGAAGCTTTCTTT. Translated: CASSFDAPSTEAFF.

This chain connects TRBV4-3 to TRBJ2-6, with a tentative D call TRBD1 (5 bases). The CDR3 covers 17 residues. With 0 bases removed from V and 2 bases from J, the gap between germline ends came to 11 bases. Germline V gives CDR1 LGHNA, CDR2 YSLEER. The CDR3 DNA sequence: TGCGCCAGCAGCCAAGATGGGAAGGGGACTGGGGCCAACGTCCTGACTTTC. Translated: CASSQDGKGTGANVLTF.

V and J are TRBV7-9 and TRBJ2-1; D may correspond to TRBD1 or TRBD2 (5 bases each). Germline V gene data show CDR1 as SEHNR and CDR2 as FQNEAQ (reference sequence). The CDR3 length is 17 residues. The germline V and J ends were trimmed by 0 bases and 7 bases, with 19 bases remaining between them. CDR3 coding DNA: TGTGCCAGCAGCTTAGCCATCGGGGACGGGGCAGCGAATGAGCAGTTCTTC. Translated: CASSLAIGDGAANEQFF.

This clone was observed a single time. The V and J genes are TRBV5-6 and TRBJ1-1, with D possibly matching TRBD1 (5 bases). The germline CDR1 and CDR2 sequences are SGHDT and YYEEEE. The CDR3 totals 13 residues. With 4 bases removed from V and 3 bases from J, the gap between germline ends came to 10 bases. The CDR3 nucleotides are TGTGCCAGCAGCCCACCGGGGGACACTGAAGCTTTCTTT. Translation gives CASSPPGDTEAFF.

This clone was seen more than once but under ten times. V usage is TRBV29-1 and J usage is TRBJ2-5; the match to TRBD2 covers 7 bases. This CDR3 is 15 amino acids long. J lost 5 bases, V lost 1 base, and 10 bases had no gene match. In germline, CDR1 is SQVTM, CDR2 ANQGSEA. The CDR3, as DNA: TGCAGCGTTGAAGGGACTATGGGGGGGACGGAGACCCAGTACTTC. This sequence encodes CSVEGTMGGTETQYF.

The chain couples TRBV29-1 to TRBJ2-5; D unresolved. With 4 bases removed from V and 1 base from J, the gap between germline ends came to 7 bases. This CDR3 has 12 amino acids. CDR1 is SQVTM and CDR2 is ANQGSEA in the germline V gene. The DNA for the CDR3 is TGCAGCGTTGCGGCCGTCCAAGAGACCCAGTACTTC. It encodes CSVAAVQETQYF. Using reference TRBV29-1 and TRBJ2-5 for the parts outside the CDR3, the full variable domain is SAVISQKPSRDICQRGTSLTIQCQVDSQVTMMFWYRQQPGQSLTLIATANQGSEATYESGFVIDKFPISRPNLTFSTLTVSNMSPEDSSIYLCSVAAVQETQYFGPGTRLLVL.

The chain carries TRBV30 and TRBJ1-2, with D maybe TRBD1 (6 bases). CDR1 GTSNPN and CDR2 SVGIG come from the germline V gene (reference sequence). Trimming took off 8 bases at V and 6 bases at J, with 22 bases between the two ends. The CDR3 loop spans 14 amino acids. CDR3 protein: CAGDHAGAGDGYTF. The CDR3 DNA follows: TGTGCCGGAGACCACGCAGGGGCCGGTGATGGCTACACCTTC.

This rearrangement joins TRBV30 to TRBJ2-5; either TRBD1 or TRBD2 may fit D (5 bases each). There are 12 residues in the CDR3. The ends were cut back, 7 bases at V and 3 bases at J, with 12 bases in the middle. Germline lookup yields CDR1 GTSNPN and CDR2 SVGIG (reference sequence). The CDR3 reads CASKRGKETQYF. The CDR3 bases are TGTGCCTCCAAACGGGGCAAAGAGACCCAGTACTTC.

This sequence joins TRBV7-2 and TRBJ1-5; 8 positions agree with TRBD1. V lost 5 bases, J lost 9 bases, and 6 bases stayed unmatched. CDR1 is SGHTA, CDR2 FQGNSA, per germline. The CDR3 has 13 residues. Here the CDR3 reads CASSQDRDGPQHF. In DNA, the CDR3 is TGTGCCAGCAGCCAGGACAGGGATGGGCCCCAGCATTTT. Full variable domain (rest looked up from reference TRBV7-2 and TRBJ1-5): GAGVSQSPSNKVTEKGKDVELRCDPISGHTALYWYRQSLGQGLEFLIYFQGNSAPDKSGLPSDRFSAERTGGSVSTLTIQRTQQEDSAVYLCASSQDRDGPQHFGDGTRLSIL.

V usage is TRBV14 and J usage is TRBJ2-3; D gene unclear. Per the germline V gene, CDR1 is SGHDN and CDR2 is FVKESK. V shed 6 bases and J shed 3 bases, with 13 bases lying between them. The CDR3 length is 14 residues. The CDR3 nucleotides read TGTGCCAGCAGTCCCTTGGGGTTAACAGATACGCAGTATTTT. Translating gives CASSPLGLTDTQYF.

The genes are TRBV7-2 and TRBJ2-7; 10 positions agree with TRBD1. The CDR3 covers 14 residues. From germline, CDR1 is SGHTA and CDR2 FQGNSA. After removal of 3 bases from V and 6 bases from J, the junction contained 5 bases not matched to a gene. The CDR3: CASSFRDRGGEQYF. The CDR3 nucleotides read TGTGCCAGCAGCTTCCGGGACAGGGGTGGCGAGCAGTACTTC.

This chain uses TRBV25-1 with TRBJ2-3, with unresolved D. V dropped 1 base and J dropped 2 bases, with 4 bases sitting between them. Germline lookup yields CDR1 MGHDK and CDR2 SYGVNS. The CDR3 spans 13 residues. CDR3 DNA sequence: TGTGCCAGCAGTGAATTAACCACAGATACGCAGTATTTT. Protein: CASSELTTDTQYF.

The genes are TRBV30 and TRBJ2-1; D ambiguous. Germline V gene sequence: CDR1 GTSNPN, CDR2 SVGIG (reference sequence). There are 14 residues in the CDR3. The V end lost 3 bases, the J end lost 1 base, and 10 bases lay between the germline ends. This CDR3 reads CAWRTFNSYNEQFF. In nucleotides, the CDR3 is TGTGCCTGGAGGACTTTTAATTCCTACAATGAGCAGTTCTTC.

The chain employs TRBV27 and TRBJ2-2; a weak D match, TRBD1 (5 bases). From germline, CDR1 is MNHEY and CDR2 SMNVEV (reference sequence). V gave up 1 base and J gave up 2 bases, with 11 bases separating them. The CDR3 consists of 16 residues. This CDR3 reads CASSLLRGVNTGELFF. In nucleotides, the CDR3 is TGTGCCAGCAGTTTATTAAGGGGTGTAAACACCGGGGAGCTGTTTTTT.